The 32 T cell receptor beta chains below come from one sample, sequenced in a study of T cell repertoires in cytomegalovirus infection. One entry per CDR3 protein results from TCRdb running MiXCR on the reads. The data show a few hundred thousand distinct CDR3 sequences, 30% to 40% seen once. Their antigens are not known. The source was cultured PBMCs, collected from culture after CMV antigen stimulation. The source is a human donor in good health (CMV status not recorded). Some clones in this sample may be carry-over from other donors' samples.

The chain has TRBV20-1 and TRBJ2-4, with D perhaps assigned TRBD1 or TRBD2 (8 bases each). The V end was cut by 3 bases, the J end by 8 bases, with 14 bases between. The CDR3 extends over 13 amino acids. The V gene's germline CDR1 is DFQATT and CDR2 SNEGSKA (reference sequence). This CDR3 reads CSASLAGQDIQYF. CDR3 sequence (DNA): TGCAGTGCTAGCTTAGCGGGACAGGACATTCAGTACTTC.

This chain joins TRBV10-3 and TRBJ2-1; either TRBD1 or TRBD2 may fit D (6 bases each). Trimming pared 7 bases from V and 0 bases from J, leaving 13 bases between. The germline V gene encodes CDR1 ENHRY and CDR2 SYGVKD. The CDR3 sequence is 15 residues long. CDR3 sequence (DNA): TGTGCCATCACCGTGGGGGGCCGCTCCTACAATGAGCAGTTCTTC. It translates to CAITVGGRSYNEQFF.

The chain recombines TRBV7-2 with TRBJ1-2; 7 nucleotides line up with TRBD1. CDR3 length equals 13 residues. The trim removed 4 bases at V and 6 bases at J, leaving 5 bases unmatched. Germline V gene sequence: CDR1 SGHTA, CDR2 FQGNSA. CDR3 in DNA: TGTGCCAGCAGCTACAGACAGGGACATGGCTACACCTTC. As protein: CASSYRQGHGYTF.

Comments on this clonotype: A much more abundant neighbour one base away suggests this may be a read error. J is TRBJ2-2 and V is TRBV7-6, with 9 bases matching TRBD2. The CDR3 is made up of 16 amino acids. In germline, CDR1 is SGHVS, CDR2 FNYEAQ. CDR3 amino acids: CASSLRLAGASGELVF. In nucleotides, the CDR3 is TGTGCCAGCAGCTTACGGTTAGCGGGAGCATCAGGGGAGCTGGTTTTT.

This clonotype has more than one count but fewer than ten. It is unclear where the CDR3 begins or ends on the DNA, so no DNA is shown, and the CDR3 is as TCRdb lists it. The genes are TRBV27 and TRBJ2-4. Germline V lookup: CDR1 MNHEY, CDR2 SMNVEV (reference sequence). The CDR3 is made up of 16 amino acids, end residues included. The CDR3 sequence: CASSPTLGMAKNIQYF.

The chain couples TRBV6-2 or TRBV6-3 to TRBJ2-7; a weak D match, TRBD2 (6 bases). The CDR3 extends over 11 amino acids. In germline, CDR1 is MNHEY, CDR2 SVGEGT. The CDR3 loop reads CASSFRGMWDV. The DNA of the CDR3 is TGTGCCAGCAGTTTTCGGGGGATGTGGGACGTC.

This clonotype came up a few times. The rearrangement uses TRBV27 and TRBJ2-5, with 10 bases that match TRBD2. The CDR3 consists of 17 residues. Per germline, CDR1 MNHEY and CDR2 SMNVEV (reference sequence). Losses at the gene ends were 6 bases for V and 4 bases for J; bases not matched to a gene: 14. The CDR3: CASRLASSGSIGETQYF. The CDR3 DNA follows: TGTGCCAGCAGGCTGGCGTCTAGCGGGAGTATTGGAGAGACCCAGTACTTC.

In its sample, this clonotype was seen many times. The genes are TRBV5-1 and TRBJ2-1, with D perhaps TRBD2 (5 bases). Germline-derived CDR1 and CDR2 are SGHRS and YFSETQ. The CDR3 is 17 residues long. Trimming shortened V by 3 bases and J by 0 bases, and 16 bases separated the two germline ends. CDR3 nucleotides: TGCGCCAGCAGCTGGACCTCTACTAGAGGCTCCTACAATGAGCAGTTCTTC. As protein: CASSWTSTRGSYNEQFF.

The gene calls are TRBV6-5 and TRBJ1-2, with TRBD1 matching over 8 bases. V dropped 6 bases and J dropped 5; count of bases not matched to a gene: 14. The CDR3 totals 16 residues. The germline V gene encodes CDR1 MNHEY and CDR2 SVGAGI. CDR3 region: CASSPGKAGGIYGYTF. In nucleotides, the CDR3 is TGTGCCAGCAGCCCTGGAAAGGCAGGGGGCATATATGGCTACACCTTC.

This clonotype was seen more than once but under ten times. In DNA, the CDR3 is TGCAGCGTTGAGTTGCCGACAGGGGGCCAAGAGACCCAGTACTTC. Translating it yields CSVELPTGGQETQYF. The J gene is TRBJ2-5, the V gene TRBV29-1, with TRBD1 matching over 9 bases. Germline values: CDR1 SQVTM, CDR2 ANQGSEA. This CDR3 region has 15 residues. The J segment lost 1 base and the V segment lost 3 bases, leaving 6 bases of the junction unmatched.

This clonotype was seen ten or more times. The chain has TRBV7-2 and TRBJ2-2; 8 bases are shared with TRBD1. The CDR3 has 16 residues. Germline CDR1 is SGHTA and CDR2 is FQGNSA. Trimming at V came to 2 bases and at J to 6 bases, leaving 8 bases not matched to a gene. The CDR3 loop reads CASSLRDRPKAGELFF. The DNA of the CDR3 is TGTGCCAGCAGCTTACGGGACAGGCCTAAGGCCGGGGAGCTGTTTTTT.

This clonotype was counted between two and nine times. The genes are TRBV7-2 and TRBJ2-1; a possible D gene is TRBD1 (5 bases). Trimming left V 5 bases short and J 3 bases short, with 11 bases between. Looked up from germline, CDR1 is SGHTA and CDR2 is FQGNSA. The CDR3 has 14 residues. For the CDR3, the DNA is TGTGCCAGCAGCCGAGAAAGGGGCTACAATGAGCAGTTCTTC. This codes for CASSRERGYNEQFF.

This clonotype was seen once. This sequence joins TRBV7-8 and TRBJ2-3; 16 nucleotides agree with TRBD2. Germline loops: CDR1 SGHVS, CDR2 FQNEAQ. J lost 10 bases, V lost 3 bases, and 7 bases had no gene match. The CDR3 totals 16 residues. CDR3 in amino acids: CASSFGTSGRAPAQYF. CDR3 sequence (DNA): TGTGCCAGCAGCTTCGGGACTAGCGGGAGGGCCCCCGCGCAGTATTTT.

This clonotype was seen repeatedly, ten times or more. J is TRBJ2-2 and V is TRBV6-2 or TRBV6-3, with D perhaps TRBD1 (5 bases). Trimming took 0 bases from V and 4 from J, leaving 12 bases between them. The CDR3 is 16 residues long. Germline lookup yields CDR1 MNHEY and CDR2 SVGEGT. The DNA of the CDR3 is TGTGCCAGCAGTTACTCGAAAGGGGTTCGCACCGGGGAGCTGTTTTTT. Protein sequence: CASSYSKGVRTGELFF.

This sequence joins TRBV29-1 and TRBJ2-1, with 13 bases aligning to TRBD2. Germline CDR1 reads SQVTM; CDR2 reads ANQGSEA. Unmatched junction bases numbered 6, after V lost 5 bases and J lost 8 bases. The CDR3 has 14 residues. CDR3 DNA: TGCAGCGTTCCGACTAGCGGGAGGCCCGATGAGCAGTTCTTC. Translating gives CSVPTSGRPDEQFF.

The rearrangement uses TRBV28 and TRBJ2-1; 10 bases map to TRBD2. This CDR3 comprises 18 residues. Per germline, CDR1 MDHEN and CDR2 SYDVKM. Losses at the gene ends were 3 bases for V and 5 bases for J; bases not matched to a gene: 13. The CDR3 is CASSFSGWTSGRDNEQFF. The CDR3, as DNA: TGTGCCAGCAGTTTCTCAGGCTGGACTAGCGGACGTGACAATGAGCAGTTCTTC.

V usage is TRBV5-6 and J usage is TRBJ1-2, with a weak D call TRBD1 (5 bases). The CDR3 is made up of 15 amino acids. Germline V gene lookup returns CDR1 SGHDT and CDR2 YYEEEE. The germline V and J ends were trimmed by 5 bases and 5 bases, with 19 bases remaining between them. The CDR3 here is CASRRRDGSLYGYTF. The CDR3 DNA reads as TGTGCCAGCAGAAGGAGGGACGGGAGCTTATATGGCTACACCTTC.

This clonotype showed up just a few times. The CDR3 is CASSHEFVTGELFF. In DNA, the CDR3 is TGCGCCAGCAGCCACGAGTTCGTCACCGGGGAGCTGTTTTTT. The chain uses TRBV4-1 and TRBJ2-2; no clear D. This CDR3 region has 14 residues. Germline CDR1 is MGHRA and CDR2 is YSYEKL. Between the trimmed V and J ends, which lost 3 bases and 4 bases, there was a span of 9 bases.

The V and J genes are TRBV27 and TRBJ2-1; D is unresolved. Germline CDR1 reads MNHEY; CDR2 reads SMNVEV (reference sequence). The CDR3 length is 13 residues. V lost 4 bases to trimming and J lost 6 bases, with 10 bases between them. Here the CDR3 reads CASSSTRINEQFF. CDR3 DNA: TGTGCCAGCAGTTCAACTCGAATCAATGAGCAGTTCTTC.

V gene TRBV25-1 combines with J gene TRBJ1-2, with a weak D call TRBD1 (5 bases). This CDR3 region has 13 residues. Trimming left V 5 bases short and J 8 bases short, with 15 bases between. From germline, CDR1 is MGHDK and CDR2 SYGVNS. The CDR3 nucleotides are TGTGCCAGCAGTTTGGGGACCAGTAGAGGCTACACCTTC. It encodes CASSLGTSRGYTF.

The genes are TRBV4-3 and TRBJ2-7; D unclear. Per germline, CDR1 LGHNA and CDR2 YSLEER. The CDR3 length is 15 residues. Trimming removed 0 bases from V and 5 bases from J, with 14 bases in between. The chain's CDR3 is CASSQDIGLGNEQYF. The CDR3 DNA sequence: TGCGCCAGCAGCCAAGATATCGGGCTGGGGAACGAGCAGTACTTC.

V is TRBV20-1 and J is TRBJ2-7; perhaps TRBD1 as D (5 bases). Trimming removed 6 bases at V and 3 bases at J, with 9 bases between. The germline gives CDR1 DFQATT, CDR2 SNEGSKA (reference sequence). This CDR3 contains 11 residues. The CDR3 spells CSAYDSYEQYF. As DNA, the CDR3 is TGCAGTGCGTACGACAGCTACGAGCAGTACTTC.

The chain has TRBV7-2 and TRBJ2-3; unclear D gene. The CDR3 consists of 18 residues. Trimming left V 4 bases short and J 0 bases short, with 20 bases between. Germline CDR1 and CDR2: SGHTA and FQGNSA. The CDR3 reads CASSSQLTTTASTDTQYF. In DNA, the CDR3 is TGTGCCAGCAGCTCCCAACTTACCACGACGGCTAGCACAGATACGCAGTATTTT. The whole variable domain, remainder taken from reference TRBV7-2 and TRBJ2-3, is GAGVSQSPSNKVTEKGKDVELRCDPISGHTALYWYRQSLGQGLEFLIYFQGNSAPDKSGLPSDRFSAERTGGSVSTLTIQRTQQEDSAVYLCASSSQLTTTASTDTQYFGPGTRLTVL.

The chain uses TRBV27 and TRBJ2-3; 12 bases fit TRBD2. Germline V gene sequence: CDR1 MNHEY, CDR2 SMNVEV (reference sequence). Trimming removed 4 bases from V and 8 bases from J; junction bases left unmatched: 7. The CDR3 is made up of 15 amino acids. The CDR3 region has the DNA TGTGCCAGCAGTTCATCGGGACTAGCGGGCGGTACGCAGTATTTT. Protein product: CASSSSGLAGGTQYF.

This clonotype came up a few times. The chain has TRBV7-8 and TRBJ2-2; no clear D. The CDR3 is 16 residues long. V lost 5 bases, J lost 0 bases, and 13 bases lay in between. The germline CDR1 and CDR2 sequences are SGHVS and FQNEAQ. CDR3 DNA: TGTGCCAGCAGCCCGTCCCGGATACCGAACACCGGGGAGCTGTTTTTT. Translation gives CASSPSRIPNTGELFF.

V is TRBV6-6 and J is TRBJ2-4; D possibly uses TRBD1 or TRBD2 (5 bases each). CDR3 length equals 13 residues. Germline loops: CDR1 MNHNY, CDR2 SVGAGI (reference sequence). V was shortened by 7 bases and J by 9 bases, with 16 bases between the two germline ends. DNA of the CDR3: TGTGCCAGCATTACCGGGGCCGGGGCCATTCAGTACTTC. Translating gives CASITGAGAIQYF.

Ten or more counts support this clonotype. The chain combines TRBV7-2 with TRBJ2-1, with D unresolved. The CDR3 length is 15 residues. V shed 3 bases and J shed 0 bases, with 9 bases lying between them. Germline lookup yields CDR1 SGHTA and CDR2 FQGNSA. The CDR3 nucleotides read TGTGCCAGCAGCTTCGGGCGAAGCTCCTACAATGAGCAGTTCTTC. Translation gives CASSFGRSSYNEQFF.

The rearrangement links TRBV15 to TRBJ2-3; D gene ambiguous. V was pared by 2 bases and J by 4 bases, with 10 bases between. The CDR3 is 14 amino acids. Germline loops: CDR1 LNHNV, CDR2 YYDKDF (reference sequence). This CDR3 is CATSRTTVADTQYF. The CDR3 DNA reads as TGTGCCACCAGCAGAACGACGGTAGCAGATACGCAGTATTTT.

This clonotype was seen many times. V is TRBV7-2 and J is TRBJ2-2; TRBD2 is a possible D gene (7 bases). Germline V gives CDR1 SGHTA, CDR2 FQGNSA. The CDR3 is made up of 15 amino acids. Between the trimmed V and J ends, which lost 1 base and 7 bases, there was a span of 13 bases. CDR3 in amino acids: CASSLDAGEGGELFF. The DNA of the CDR3 is TGTGCCAGCAGCTTAGATGCAGGGGAGGGCGGGGAGCTGTTTTTT. The full variable domain, completed using reference TRBV7-2 and TRBJ2-2, is GAGVSQSPSNKVTEKGKDVELRCDPISGHTALYWYRQSLGQGLEFLIYFQGNSAPDKSGLPSDRFSAERTGGSVSTLTIQRTQQEDSAVYLCASSLDAGEGGELFFGEGSRLTVL.

This clonotype showed up many times. This chain links TRBV7-2 with TRBJ2-7; 7 nucleotides line up with TRBD2. Germline CDR1 and CDR2: SGHTA and FQGNSA. The CDR3 sequence is 19 residues long. V trimming: 5 bases; J trimming: 0 bases; junction bases outside the gene matches: 19. Here the CDR3 DNA reads TGTGCCAGCAGCCCGGTTCTAGCGGAGATAACCGATAGCTCCTACGAGCAGTACGTC. It codes for CASSPVLAEITDSSYEQYV.

The chain has TRBV7-2 and TRBJ2-7; TRBD1 matches 12 bases. The CDR3 has 15 residues. From germline, CDR1 is SGHTA and CDR2 FQGNSA. The V and J ends lost 2 bases and 7 bases, in that order; junction bases with no gene match: 6. The CDR3 is CASSLRDRGLGEQYV. The CDR3 DNA reads as TGTGCCAGCAGCTTACGGGACAGGGGGCTTGGGGAGCAGTACGTC.

The chain joins TRBV12-3 or TRBV12-4 to TRBJ2-1; 8 bases are a match to TRBD2. V lost 6 bases and J lost 2; bases outside the gene matches: 0. This CDR3 has 13 residues. The CDR3 sequence is CASRTSAYNEQFF. For the CDR3, the DNA is TGTGCCAGCAGGACTAGCGCCTACAATGAGCAGTTCTTC.